A single sample is the source of the 9 T cell receptor beta chains below, sequenced in a study of OX40 agonist ivuxolimab in advanced cancers. Profiling relied on immunoSEQ multiplex PCR, and the TCRdb table lists in-frame clones only, not all of them. The sample records fewer than 85,000 clones, roughly 90% being singletons. The specimen was CD4+ or CD8+ T cells sorted from blood, collected in a trial of the OX40 agonist ivuxolimab. The receptors were sampled from an adult with an advanced solid tumor such as melanoma, head and neck, liver or kidney cancer.

The chain has TRBV5-5 and TRBJ2-1, with TRBD2 identical over 8 bases. Germline V gives CDR1 SGHKS, CDR2 YYEKEE (reference sequence). The CDR3 length is 16 residues. J gave up 0 bases and V 2 bases, and 4 bases lay outside the gene matches. The CDR3 region is CASSLGRGDSYNEQFF. CDR3 DNA sequence: TGTGCCAGCAGCTTAGGGCGGGGGGACTCCTACAATGAGCAGTTCTTC.

The chain couples TRBV29-1 to TRBJ1-1; D is unresolved. V lost 8 bases and J lost 1, with 14 bases in between. CDR3 length equals 13 residues. Germline CDR1 and CDR2: SQVTM and ANQGSEA. The CDR3 loop reads CSTKAGGNTEAFF. CDR3 DNA sequence: TGCAGCACCAAAGCGGGTGGGAACACTGAAGCTTTCTTT.

This chain connects TRBV5-6 to TRBJ1-3; D is undetermined. The CDR3 loop spans 19 amino acids. Germline V gene data show CDR1 as SGHDT and CDR2 as YYEEEE. V lost 1 base, J lost 0 bases, and 20 bases lay in between. As DNA, the CDR3 is TGTGCCAGCAGCTTGTTATTAAGGCGACCCGCCGGCTCTGGAAACACCATATATTTT. This gives the protein CASSLLLRRPAGSGNTIYF.

V is TRBV14 and J is TRBJ2-7; D call uncertain. CDR3 size: 12 residues. CDR1 and CDR2 from the germline V gene are SGHDN and FVKESK. The germline V and J ends were trimmed by 6 bases and 6 bases, with 12 bases remaining between them. This CDR3 reads CASSSRNSEQYF. As DNA, the CDR3 is TGTGCCAGCAGTTCGAGGAATTCCGAGCAGTACTTC.

The genes are TRBV7-3 and TRBJ2-6; D remains unclear. V lost 0 bases and J lost 1, with 7 bases in between. The CDR3 consists of 16 residues. Germline CDR1 and CDR2: SGHTA and FQGTGA. The CDR3 is CASSLTRPSGANVLTF. The CDR3 DNA sequence: TGTGCCAGCAGCTTAACGCGGCCTTCTGGGGCCAACGTCCTGACTTTC.

V and J are TRBV5-1 and TRBJ1-4; no firm D call. Germline loops: CDR1 SGHRS, CDR2 YFSETQ. V shed 0 bases and J shed 8 bases, with 11 bases lying between them. The CDR3 covers 14 residues. CDR3 nucleotides: TGCGCCAGCAGCTTGGGCCAAGGCGGGGAAAAACTGTTTTTT. Its protein is CASSLGQGGEKLFF. The full variable domain, in which reference TRBV5-1 and TRBJ1-4 provide the parts outside the CDR3, is KAGVTQTPRYLIKTRGQQVTLSCSPISGHRSVSWYQQTPGQGLQFLFEYFSETQRNKGNFPGRFSGRQFSNSRSEMNVSTLELGDSALYLCASSLGQGGEKLFFGSGTQLSVL.

This clone showed up just a few times. The gene calls are TRBV2 and TRBJ1-2, with 7 bases fitting TRBD1. Germline lookup yields CDR1 SNHLY and CDR2 FYNNEI. The trim removed 5 bases at V and 8 bases at J, leaving 5 bases unmatched. The CDR3 runs 12 residues. CDR3 nucleotide sequence: TGTGCCAGCAGTTCCGGGACAGTCGGCTACACCTTC. Translation: CASSSGTVGYTF.

This clone has just a few counts. The chain uses TRBV5-1 and TRBJ1-1; possible D gene TRBD1, 5 bases. Trimming removed 5 bases at V and 6 bases at J, with 17 bases between. This CDR3 contains 14 residues. Germline V CDR1 and CDR2: SGHRS, YFSETQ. The CDR3 bases are TGCGCCAGCAGGGTCGGGGGATCCAGTTCTGAAGCTTTCTTT. Translated, it gives CASRVGGSSSEAFF.

The J gene is TRBJ2-1, the V gene TRBV7-9; no clear D gene. Trimming cost V 7 bases and J 0 bases, with 16 bases left between them. Per the germline V gene, CDR1 is SEHNR and CDR2 is FQNEAQ (reference sequence). The length of the CDR3 is 16 residues. CDR3 loop: CASTKLALGSYNEQFF. The CDR3, as DNA: TGTGCCAGCACCAAATTAGCTTTAGGCTCCTACAATGAGCAGTTCTTC.